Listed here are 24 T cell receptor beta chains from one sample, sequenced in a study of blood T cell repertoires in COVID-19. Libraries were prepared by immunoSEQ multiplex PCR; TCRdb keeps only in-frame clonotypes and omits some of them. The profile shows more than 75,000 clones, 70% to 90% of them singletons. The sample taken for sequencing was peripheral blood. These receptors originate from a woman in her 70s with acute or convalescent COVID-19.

The CDR3 here is CASSQESWQTGSRGEQFF. CDR3 in DNA: TGCGCCAGCAGCCAAGAATCTTGGCAGACAGGCTCACGTGGTGAGCAGTTCTTC. The chain recombines TRBV4-3 with TRBJ2-1; TRBD1 might be the D (6 bases). The CDR3 extends over 18 amino acids. Germline V CDR1 and CDR2: LGHNA, YSLEER. V lost 0 bases, J lost 9 bases, and 24 bases lay in between.

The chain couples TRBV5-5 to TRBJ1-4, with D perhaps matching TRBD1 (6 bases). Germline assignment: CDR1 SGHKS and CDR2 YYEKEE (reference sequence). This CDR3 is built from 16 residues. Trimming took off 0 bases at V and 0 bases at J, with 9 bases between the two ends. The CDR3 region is CASSLGNRATNEKLFF. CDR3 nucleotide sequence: TGTGCCAGCAGCTTGGGAAACAGGGCAACTAATGAAAAACTGTTTTTT.

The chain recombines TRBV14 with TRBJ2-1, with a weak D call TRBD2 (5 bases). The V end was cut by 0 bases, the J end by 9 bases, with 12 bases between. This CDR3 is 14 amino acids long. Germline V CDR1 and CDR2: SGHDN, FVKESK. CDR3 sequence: CASSQESGMGEQFF. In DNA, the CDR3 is TGTGCCAGCAGCCAAGAGTCCGGGATGGGTGAGCAGTTCTTC.

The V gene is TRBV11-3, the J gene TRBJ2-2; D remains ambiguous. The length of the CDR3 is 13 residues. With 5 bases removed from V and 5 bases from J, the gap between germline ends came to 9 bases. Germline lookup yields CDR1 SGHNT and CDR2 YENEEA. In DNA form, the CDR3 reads TGTGCCAGCAGCCCCGAGATGACCGGGGAGCTGTTTTTT. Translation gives CASSPEMTGELFF.

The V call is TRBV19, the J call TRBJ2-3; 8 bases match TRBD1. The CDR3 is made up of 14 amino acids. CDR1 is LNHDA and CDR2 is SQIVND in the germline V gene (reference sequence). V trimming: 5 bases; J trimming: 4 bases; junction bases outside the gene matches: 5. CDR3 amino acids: CASSLTGVSDTQYF. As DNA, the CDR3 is TGTGCCAGTAGTTTGACAGGGGTATCAGATACGCAGTATTTT.

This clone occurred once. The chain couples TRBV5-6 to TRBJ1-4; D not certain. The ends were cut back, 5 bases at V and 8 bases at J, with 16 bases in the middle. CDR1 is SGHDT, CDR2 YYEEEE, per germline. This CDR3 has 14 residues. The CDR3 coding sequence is TGTGCCAGCAGGGCAGAGGTGCCGCGGGAAAAACTGTTTTTT. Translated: CASRAEVPREKLFF.

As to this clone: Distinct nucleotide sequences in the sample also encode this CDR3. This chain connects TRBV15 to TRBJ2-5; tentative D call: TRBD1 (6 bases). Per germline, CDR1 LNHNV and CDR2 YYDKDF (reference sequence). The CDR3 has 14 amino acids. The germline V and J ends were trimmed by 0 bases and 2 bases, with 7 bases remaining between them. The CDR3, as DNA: TGTGCCACCAGCAGAGATAGGGGGCAAGAGACCCAGTACTTC. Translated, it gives CATSRDRGQETQYF. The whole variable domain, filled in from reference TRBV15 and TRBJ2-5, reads DAMVIQNPRYQVTQFGKPVTLSCSQTLNHNVMYWYQQKSSQAPKLLFHYYDKDFNNEADTPDNFQSRRPNTSFCFLDIRSPGLGDTAMYLCATSRDRGQETQYFGPGTRLLVL.

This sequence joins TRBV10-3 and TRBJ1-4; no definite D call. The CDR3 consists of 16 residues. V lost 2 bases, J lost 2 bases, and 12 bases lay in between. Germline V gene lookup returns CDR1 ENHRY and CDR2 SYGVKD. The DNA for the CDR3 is TGTGCCATCAGTGAGCCGGCGGGGAACACTAATGAAAAACTGTTTTTT. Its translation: CAISEPAGNTNEKLFF.

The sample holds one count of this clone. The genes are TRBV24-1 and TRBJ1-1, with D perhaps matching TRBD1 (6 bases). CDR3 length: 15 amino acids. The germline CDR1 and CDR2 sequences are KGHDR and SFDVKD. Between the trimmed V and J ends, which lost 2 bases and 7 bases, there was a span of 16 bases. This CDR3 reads CATSDSSGAFNEAFF. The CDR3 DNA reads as TGTGCCACCAGTGATTCCTCAGGGGCCTTCAATGAAGCTTTCTTT.

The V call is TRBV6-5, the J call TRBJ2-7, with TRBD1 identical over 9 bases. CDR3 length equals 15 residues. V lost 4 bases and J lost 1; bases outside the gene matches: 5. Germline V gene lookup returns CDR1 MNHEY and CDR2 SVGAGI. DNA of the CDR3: TGTGCCAGCAGTTCCGCCGGGACAGGGTCCTACGAGCAGTACGTC. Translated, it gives CASSSAGTGSYEQYV.

The CDR3 region is CASSQDLLGETQYF. CDR3 nucleotide sequence: TGCGCCAGCAGCCAGGATTTACTCGGAGAGACCCAGTACTTC. The V call is TRBV5-1, the J call TRBJ2-5; D not resolved. The CDR3 covers 14 residues. With 4 bases removed from V and 4 bases from J, the gap between germline ends came to 14 bases. In germline, CDR1 is SGHRS, CDR2 YFSETQ.

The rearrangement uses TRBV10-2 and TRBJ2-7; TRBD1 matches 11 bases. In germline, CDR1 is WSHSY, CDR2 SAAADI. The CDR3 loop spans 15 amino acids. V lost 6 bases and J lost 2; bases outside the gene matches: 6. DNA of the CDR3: TGCGCCAGCAGCGCCACGGGACAGGGGGCCTACGAGCAGTACGTC. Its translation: CASSATGQGAYEQYV.

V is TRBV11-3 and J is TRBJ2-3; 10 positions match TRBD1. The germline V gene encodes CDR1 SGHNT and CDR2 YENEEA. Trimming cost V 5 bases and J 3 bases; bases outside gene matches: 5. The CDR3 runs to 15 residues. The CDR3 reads CASSDRQGATDTQYF. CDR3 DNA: TGTGCCAGCAGCGACAGACAGGGGGCTACAGATACGCAGTATTTT.

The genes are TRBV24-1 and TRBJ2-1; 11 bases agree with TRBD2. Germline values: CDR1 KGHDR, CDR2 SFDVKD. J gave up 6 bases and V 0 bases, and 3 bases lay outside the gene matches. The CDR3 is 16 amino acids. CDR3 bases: TGTGCCACCAGTGATTTGCTAGCGGGAGGACCCAATGAGCAGTTCTTC. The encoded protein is CATSDLLAGGPNEQFF.

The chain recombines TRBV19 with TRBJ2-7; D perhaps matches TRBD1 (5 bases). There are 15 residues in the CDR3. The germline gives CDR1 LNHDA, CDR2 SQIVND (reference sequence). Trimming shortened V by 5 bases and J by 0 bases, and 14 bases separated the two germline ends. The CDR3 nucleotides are TGTGCCAGTAGTTTCCCGACAGATGACTCCTACGAGCAGTACGTC. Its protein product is CASSFPTDDSYEQYV.

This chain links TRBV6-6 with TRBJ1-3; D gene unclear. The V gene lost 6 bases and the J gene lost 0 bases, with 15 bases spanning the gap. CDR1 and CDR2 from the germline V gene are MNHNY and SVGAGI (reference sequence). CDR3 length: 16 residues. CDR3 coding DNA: TGTGCCAGCAGCCAAGAGGAGCCTTACTCTGGAAACACCATATATTTT. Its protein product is CASSQEEPYSGNTIYF.

The CDR3 spells CASSLARLDQETQYF. CDR3 nucleotides: TGTGCCAGCAGCTTAGCGAGATTGGACCAAGAGACCCAGTACTTC. The chain couples TRBV11-3 to TRBJ2-5; D is uncertain. Trimming left V 1 base short and J 0 bases short, with 9 bases between. The CDR3 consists of 15 residues. The germline V gene has CDR1 SGHNT and CDR2 YENEEA. The variable domain in full, with the rest retrieved from reference TRBV11-3 and TRBJ2-5, is EAGVVQSPRYKIIEKKQPVAFWCNPISGHNTLYWYLQNLGQGPELLIRYENEEAVDDSQLPKDRFSAERLKGVDSTLKIQPAELGDSAVYLCASSLARLDQETQYFGPGTRLLVL.

CDR3 in DNA: TGTGCCAGCAGCCGAGGACATGCTGGGGCCAACGTCCTGACTTTC. Amino acids: CASSRGHAGANVLTF. This chain links TRBV3-1 (or the pseudogene TRBV3-2) with TRBJ2-6, with TRBD1 as a possible D gene (5 bases). Trimming took 4 bases from V and 2 from J, leaving 9 bases between them. CDR1 is LGHDT and CDR2 is YNNKEL in the germline V gene (reference sequence). This CDR3 is built from 15 residues.

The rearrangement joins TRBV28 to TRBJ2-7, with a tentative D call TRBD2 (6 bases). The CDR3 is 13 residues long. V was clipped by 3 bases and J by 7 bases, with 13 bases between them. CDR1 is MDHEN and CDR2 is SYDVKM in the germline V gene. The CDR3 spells CASSFPLRGEQYV. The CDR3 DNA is TGTGCCAGCAGTTTCCCCCTTCGGGGGGAGCAGTACGTC.

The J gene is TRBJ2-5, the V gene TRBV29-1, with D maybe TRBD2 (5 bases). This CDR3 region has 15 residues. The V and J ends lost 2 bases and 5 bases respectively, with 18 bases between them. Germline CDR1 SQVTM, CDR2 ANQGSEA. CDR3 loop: CSVEFASRPQETQYF. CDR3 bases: TGCAGCGTTGAATTTGCTAGCAGACCGCAGGAGACCCAGTACTTC.

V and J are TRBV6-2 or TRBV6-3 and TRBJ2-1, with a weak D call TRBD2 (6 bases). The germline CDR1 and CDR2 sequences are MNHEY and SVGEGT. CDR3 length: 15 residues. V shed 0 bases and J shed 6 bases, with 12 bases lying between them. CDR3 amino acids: CASSYSGGVGNEQFF. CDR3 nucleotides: TGTGCCAGCAGTTACTCGGGGGGAGTGGGCAATGAGCAGTTCTTC.

This chain's CDR3 is CASSLAGVMNTEAFF. The CDR3 nucleotides are TGTGCCAGCAGCTTGGCCGGGGTAATGAACACTGAAGCTTTCTTT. The chain has TRBV5-4 and TRBJ1-1, with unresolved D. The CDR3 has 15 amino acids. The ends were cut back, 0 bases at V and 0 bases at J, with 9 bases in the middle. Germline V gene lookup returns CDR1 SGHNT and CDR2 YYREEE (reference sequence).

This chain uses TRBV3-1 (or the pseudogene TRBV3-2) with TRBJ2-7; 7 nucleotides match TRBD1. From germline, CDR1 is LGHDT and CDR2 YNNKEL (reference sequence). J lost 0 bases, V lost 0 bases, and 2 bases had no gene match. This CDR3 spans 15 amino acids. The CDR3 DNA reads TGTGCCAGCAGCCAAGACAGGGGGTCCTCCTACGAGCAGTACGTC. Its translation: CASSQDRGSSYEQYV.

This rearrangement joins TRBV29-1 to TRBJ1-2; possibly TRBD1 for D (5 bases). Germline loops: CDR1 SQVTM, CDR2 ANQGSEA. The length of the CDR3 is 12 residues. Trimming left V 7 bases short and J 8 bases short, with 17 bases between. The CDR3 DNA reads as TGCAGCGCCGCAGGGAAACGATGGGGCTACACCTTC. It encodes CSAAGKRWGYTF.